A single sample is the source of the 30 T cell receptor beta chains below, sequenced in a study of blood T cell repertoires in COVID-19. Data came from immunoSEQ multiplex PCR; TCRdb stores just in-frame clones and leaves some out. The sample has approximately 210,000 clones; roughly nine tenths are singletons. The sequenced sample consisted of peripheral blood. The receptors shown here come from a man between 65 and 80 years old with acute or convalescent COVID-19.

V gene TRBV5-1 combines with J gene TRBJ2-3; tentatively, D is TRBD1 (6 bases). The germline gives CDR1 SGHRS, CDR2 YFSETQ. V lost 4 bases, J lost 6 bases, and 9 bases lay in between. The CDR3 runs to 12 residues. This CDR3 reads CASSTTGDTQYF. The CDR3 DNA reads TGCGCCAGCAGCACAACAGGGGATACGCAGTATTTT. Filled out from reference TRBV5-1 and TRBJ2-3, the complete variable domain reads KAGVTQTPRYLIKTRGQQVTLSCSPISGHRSVSWYQQTPGQGLQFLFEYFSETQRNKGNFPGRFSGRQFSNSRSEMNVSTLELGDSALYLCASSTTGDTQYFGPGTRLTVL.

The chain is built from TRBV7-9 and TRBJ1-2; no clear D gene. Germline CDR1 and CDR2: SEHNR and FQNEAQ (reference sequence). The CDR3 consists of 13 residues. Deletions cut 0 bases from V and 8 bases from J, with 10 bases between. The CDR3 bases are TGTGCCAGCAGCTTAGCAGGGAGTAGCGGCTACACCTTC. Translating gives CASSLAGSSGYTF.

CDR3 in DNA: TGTGCCAGCAGTTCCCCCGGAGCGGGAGGCCAGGAGACCCAGTACTTC. Amino acid sequence: CASSSPGAGGQETQYF. J is TRBJ2-5 and V is TRBV28, with 9 bases identical to TRBD2. The germline CDR1 and CDR2 sequences are MDHEN and SYDVKM. J lost 5 bases, V lost 4 bases, and 11 bases had no gene match. The CDR3 is 16 residues long.

The CDR3 loop is CASSRTGQGPNEQFF. DNA of the CDR3: TGTGCCAGCAGCCGCACGGGACAGGGCCCTAATGAGCAGTTCTTC. The rearrangement joins TRBV7-9 to TRBJ2-1, with 9 bases that match TRBD1. The CDR3 covers 15 residues. V dropped 5 bases and J dropped 7; count of bases not matched to a gene: 9. CDR1 is SEHNR, CDR2 FQNEAQ, per germline (reference sequence).

The chain employs TRBV19 and TRBJ2-1; 11 bases are a match to TRBD2. The germline V gene encodes CDR1 LNHDA and CDR2 SQIVND (reference sequence). The ends lost 6 bases at V and 6 bases at J; junction bases unmatched: 7. This CDR3 has 15 residues. CDR3 sequence: CASSRLAGSGNEQFF. CDR3 DNA: TGTGCCAGTAGCCGACTAGCGGGATCCGGCAATGAGCAGTTCTTC.

V is TRBV5-1 and J is TRBJ2-5; 7 bases map to TRBD1. With V trimmed by 4 bases and J by 3 bases, 3 bases remained unmatched. The V gene's germline CDR1 is SGHRS and CDR2 YFSETQ. CDR3 length: 13 residues. The CDR3 DNA sequence: TGCGCCAGCAGCCCGGGACAGAAAGAGACCCAGTACTTC. Protein sequence: CASSPGQKETQYF.

V and J are TRBV18 and TRBJ1-5; D is unresolved. With 0 bases removed from V and 3 bases from J, the gap between germline ends came to 9 bases. This CDR3 has 15 residues. Per the germline V gene, CDR1 is KGHSH and CDR2 is LQKENI. The CDR3 loop reads CASSPPGGDNQPQHF. The DNA of the CDR3 is TGTGCCAGCTCACCACCGGGCGGGGACAATCAGCCCCAGCATTTT. Filled out from reference TRBV18 and TRBJ1-5, the complete variable domain reads NAGVMQNPRHLVRRRGQEARLRCSPMKGHSHVYWYRQLPEEGLKFMVYLQKENIIDESGMPKERFSAEFPKEGPSILRIQQVVRGDSAAYFCASSPPGGDNQPQHFGDGTRLSIL.

The count of this clone is one. V gene TRBV6-6 combines with J gene TRBJ1-1, with 7 bases lining up with TRBD1. Germline lookup yields CDR1 MNHNY and CDR2 SVGAGI (reference sequence). The CDR3 totals 15 residues. Trimming cost V 2 bases and J 4 bases; bases outside gene matches: 7. The CDR3 region has the DNA TGTGCCAGCAGTTACCCCACAGGGGCGACCACTGAAGCTTTCTTT. Protein: CASSYPTGATTEAFF.

The chain links TRBV5-1 to TRBJ2-1; D is uncertain. Trimming took 2 bases from V and 2 from J, leaving 8 bases between them. The CDR3 is 14 amino acids. Germline V gene lookup returns CDR1 SGHRS and CDR2 YFSETQ. The CDR3 spells CASSFQETYNEQFF. Written as DNA, the CDR3 is TGCGCCAGCAGCTTCCAGGAAACCTACAATGAGCAGTTCTTC.

This chain connects TRBV5-1 to TRBJ2-5, with D possibly matching TRBD2 (5 bases). The CDR3 sequence is 14 residues long. The germline gives CDR1 SGHRS, CDR2 YFSETQ. Between the trimmed V and J ends, which lost 1 base and 5 bases, there was a span of 12 bases. CDR3 sequence: CASSLFGDGETQYF. CDR3 in DNA: TGCGCCAGCAGCTTGTTCGGGGATGGGGAGACCCAGTACTTC.

The chain uses TRBV5-5 and TRBJ2-2, with D tentatively TRBD2 (6 bases). Germline V gene lookup returns CDR1 SGHKS and CDR2 YYEKEE (reference sequence). Trimming removed 1 base from V and 0 bases from J, with 10 bases in between. CDR3 length: 16 amino acids. The CDR3 here is CASSLRWGANTGELFF. For the CDR3, the DNA is TGTGCCAGCAGCTTGCGTTGGGGGGCGAACACCGGGGAGCTGTTTTTT.

The CDR3 here is CASSQGEQEQFF. The CDR3 region has the DNA TGTGCCAGCAGCCAAGGGGAGCAGGAGCAGTTCTTC. The chain joins TRBV3-1 (or the pseudogene TRBV3-2) to TRBJ2-1, with a weak D call TRBD2 (5 bases). There are 12 residues in the CDR3. Germline CDR1 is LGHDT and CDR2 is YNNKEL (reference sequence). The germline V and J ends were trimmed by 1 base and 10 bases, with 8 bases remaining between them.

The V gene is TRBV18, the J gene TRBJ1-5, with 7 positions matching TRBD1. Germline V gives CDR1 KGHSH, CDR2 LQKENI. Trimming removed 5 bases from V and 4 bases from J; junction bases left unmatched: 11. The CDR3 runs 16 residues. The CDR3 bases are TGTGCCAGCTCATCTCAGACAGGGCGGTTTAATCAGCCCCAGCATTTT. Amino acids: CASSSQTGRFNQPQHF.

This chain joins TRBV7-2 and TRBJ1-2, with unresolved D. This CDR3 spans 13 amino acids. In germline, CDR1 is SGHTA, CDR2 FQGNSA. V dropped 3 bases and J dropped 6 bases, with 11 bases sitting between them. CDR3 in amino acids: CASSLGGRDGYTF. The DNA for the CDR3 is TGTGCCAGCAGCTTGGGAGGGCGGGATGGCTACACCTTC.

The V call is TRBV30, the J call TRBJ2-3, with TRBD2 as a possible D gene (5 bases). This CDR3 is 13 amino acids long. V lost 4 bases and J 10 bases, leaving 18 bases between the germline ends. Germline CDR1 is GTSNPN and CDR2 is SVGIG (reference sequence). CDR3 in amino acids: CAWTGIMGNAQYF. Written as DNA, the CDR3 is TGTGCCTGGACGGGGATAATGGGCAATGCGCAGTATTTT.

This chain connects TRBV5-1 to TRBJ1-4; D unresolved. CDR3 length equals 13 residues. From germline, CDR1 is SGHRS and CDR2 YFSETQ. Trimming took 4 bases from V and 8 from J, leaving 12 bases between them. CDR3 residues: CASSPGLVEKLFF. CDR3 coding DNA: TGCGCCAGCAGCCCCGGACTCGTGGAAAAACTGTTTTTT.

The CDR3 DNA reads TGTGCCAGCAGCCAGGGACATCCAGGGGAAAAACTGTTTTTT. This encodes CASSQGHPGEKLFF. V and J are TRBV7-2 and TRBJ1-4; perhaps TRBD1 as D (6 bases). Germline assignment: CDR1 SGHTA and CDR2 FQGNSA. V was trimmed by 5 bases and J by 8 bases, leaving 15 bases between them. The CDR3 spans 14 residues.

This chain connects TRBV29-1 to TRBJ2-1, with TRBD2 matching over 15 bases. V shed 7 bases and J 9 bases; nucleotides not matched to a gene: 7. The CDR3 runs 14 residues. Germline-derived CDR1 and CDR2 are SQVTM and ANQGSEA. CDR3 amino acids: CSGRTSGRGGEQFF. CDR3 in DNA: TGCAGCGGCCGGACTAGCGGGAGGGGGGGTGAGCAGTTCTTC.

The chain uses TRBV29-1 and TRBJ1-2, with TRBD1 as a possible D gene (6 bases). V was shortened by 4 bases and J by 2 bases, with 8 bases between the two germline ends. This CDR3 is built from 12 residues. CDR1 SQVTM and CDR2 ANQGSEA come from the germline V gene. CDR3 sequence reads: CSVVTGNYGYTF. Written as DNA, the CDR3 is TGCAGCGTTGTGACAGGAAACTATGGCTACACCTTC.

The chain links TRBV29-1 to TRBJ2-7; a possible D gene is TRBD2 (5 bases). CDR1 and CDR2 (germline): SQVTM, ANQGSEA. The V and J ends lost 4 bases and 1 base respectively, with 20 bases between them. The CDR3 totals 16 residues. The CDR3 sequence: CSVVTVSASTSYEQYF. In nucleotides, the CDR3 is TGCAGCGTTGTTACCGTTAGCGCGTCTACGTCCTACGAGCAGTACTTC.

The gene calls are TRBV10-3 and TRBJ1-3; D uncertain. The CDR3 consists of 16 residues. Germline V CDR1 and CDR2: ENHRY, SYGVKD. V gave up 0 bases and J gave up 4 bases, with 13 bases separating them. CDR3 nucleotides: TGTGCCATCAGTGAGTCGTTTCGGGGATCCGGAAACACCATATATTTT. It encodes CAISESFRGSGNTIYF.

The chain carries TRBV12-5 and TRBJ2-1, with 13 bases aligning to TRBD2. Trimming took 4 bases from V and 3 from J; bases not matched to a gene: 6. From germline, CDR1 is LGHNT and CDR2 FRNRAP. This CDR3 is built from 17 residues. CDR3: CASGSPGTSGIYNEQFF. The CDR3 nucleotides are TGTGCTAGTGGTTCTCCCGGGACTAGCGGGATCTACAATGAGCAGTTCTTC. Full variable domain (remainder filled in from reference TRBV12-5 and TRBJ2-1): DARVTQTPRHKVTEMGQEVTMRCQPILGHNTVFWYRQTMMQGLELLAYFRNRAPLDDSGMPKDRFSAEMPDATLATLKIQPSEPRDSAVYFCASGSPGTSGIYNEQFFGPGTRLTVL.

This clone has a single count. The J gene is TRBJ1-5, the V gene TRBV18, with TRBD1 matching 8 bases. J gave up 3 bases and V 4 bases, and 11 bases lay outside the gene matches. This CDR3 is built from 17 residues. CDR1 and CDR2 (germline): KGHSH, LQKENI. CDR3 amino acids: CASSLTDRGYVNQPQHF. The DNA of the CDR3 is TGTGCCAGCTCACTAACAGACAGGGGATACGTCAATCAGCCCCAGCATTTT.

The chain uses TRBV7-9 and TRBJ1-2, with D perhaps matching TRBD1 (5 bases). The CDR3 extends over 15 amino acids. Germline loops: CDR1 SEHNR, CDR2 FQNEAQ (reference sequence). V was trimmed by 1 base and J by 6 bases, leaving 15 bases between them. CDR3 coding DNA: TGTGCCAGCAGCTTAGGGGTACAGGCAACAGATGGCTACACCTTC. Protein sequence: CASSLGVQATDGYTF.

The chain employs TRBV5-1 and TRBJ2-2; the D is unclear. V was clipped by 0 bases and J by 0 bases, with 9 bases between them. Germline CDR1 SGHRS, CDR2 YFSETQ. The CDR3 sequence is 16 residues long. The DNA for the CDR3 is TGCGCCAGCAGCTTGGTTCCTACTTCGAACACCGGGGAGCTGTTTTTT. Encoded protein: CASSLVPTSNTGELFF.

The rearrangement joins TRBV19 to TRBJ2-3; the D gene is possibly TRBD2 (5 bases). V lost 1 base, J lost 5 bases, and 16 bases lay in between. The CDR3 extends over 16 amino acids. Germline V CDR1 and CDR2: LNHDA, SQIVND (reference sequence). As DNA, the CDR3 is TGTGCCAGTAGTATAGTGGCCCGGAGAGGGCAAGATACGCAGTATTTT. Amino acid sequence: CASSIVARRGQDTQYF.

The genes are TRBV12-3 or TRBV12-4 and TRBJ1-1; perhaps TRBD1 as D (6 bases). CDR3 length: 13 residues. V gave up 6 bases and J gave up 8 bases, with 16 bases separating them. The CDR3 bases are TGTGCCAGCAGCCAAGGGGGGGGACCCGAAGCTTTCTTT. Translated: CASSQGGGPEAFF.

This clone was detected only once. This chain links TRBV9 with TRBJ2-2, with 7 positions matching TRBD2. V was clipped by 2 bases and J by 1 base; unmatched bases: 14. Looked up from germline, CDR1 is SGDLS and CDR2 is YYNGEE. The CDR3 is 19 amino acids. The CDR3: CASSVQALAVLRNTGELFF. The CDR3 DNA reads TGTGCCAGCAGCGTCCAAGCGCTAGCGGTCCTAAGGAACACCGGGGAGCTGTTTTTT.

This chain joins TRBV18 and TRBJ2-5, with TRBD2 matching over 10 bases. Germline CDR1 and CDR2: KGHSH and LQKENI. The CDR3 sequence is 16 residues long. V was pared by 2 bases and J by 3 bases, with 6 bases of the junction left unmatched. This chain's CDR3 is CASSPIYSGREETQYF. As DNA, the CDR3 is TGTGCCAGCTCACCAATTTACAGCGGGAGGGAAGAGACCCAGTACTTC.

The chain uses TRBV19 and TRBJ2-7; possibly TRBD1 for D (6 bases). CDR1 is LNHDA, CDR2 SQIVND, per germline (reference sequence). The CDR3 contains 13 residues. Deletions cut 4 bases from V and 5 bases from J, with 12 bases between. As DNA, the CDR3 is TGTGCCAGTAGTAAACAGGGTGGACACGAGCAGTACTTC. Its translation: CASSKQGGHEQYF.